The present entry profiles one T cell receptor (beta chain) with its context. The CDR3 spans 19 residues. Germline V gives CDR1 LNHNV, CDR2 YYDKDF (reference sequence). V was shortened by 0 bases and J by 6 bases, with 24 bases between the two germline ends. This sample was taken from a study of blood T cell repertoires in COVID-19. Study at large: The samples span acute and convalescent COVID-19 from the United States, Italy and Spain. PBMCs, B-cell-depleted T cells, or T cells were the source of the cDNA or gDNA that made up the material.

Original analysis: Researchers report that nucleated cell counts were estimated from reference gene primer amplification. Here immunoSEQ multiplex PCR was the method, and the copy in TCRdb shows in-frame clones only, minus some. V and J calls and clone size are copied from that table; D and trimming were computed from the DNA. The data show approximately 69,000 clones, more than 75% seen once. The source is a human donor in a cohort sampled during active COVID-19. The sequenced sample consisted of peripheral blood. This sequence joins TRBV15 and TRBJ2-1, with D perhaps matching TRBD1 (5 bases). Here the CDR3 DNA reads TGTGCCACCAGCAGAGATGGGGCCCCTGGACGGACCAGTGGCAATGAGCAGTTCTTC. This translates into CATSRDGAPGRTSGNEQFF.